What follows describes a single TCR beta chain. The method was immunoSEQ multiplex PCR; TCRdb's version includes in-frame clones alone and lacks a portion of them. The profile covers about 64,000 clones, with 75% to 85% appearing a single time and about 12% taken by the ten largest. The data derive from a study of blood T cell repertoires in COVID-19. This TCR was sampled from a human donor in a cohort sampled during active COVID-19. Specimen: peripheral blood.

Written as DNA, the CDR3 is TGTGCCAGCAGCACGCCCGCCGGGGAGCAGTTCTTC. Protein: CASSTPAGEQFF. J is TRBJ2-1 and V is TRBV11-3; D call uncertain. Germline V CDR1 and CDR2: SGHNT, YENEEA. V lost 5 bases and J 10 bases, leaving 12 bases between the germline ends. This CDR3 is built from 12 residues.